The entry below describes one T cell receptor beta chain. The antigen is unknown. This sample was taken from a study of radiation and T cells in renal cell carcinoma. Treatment in this sample: treatment-naive control, cytoreductive nephrectomy. Control samples are tumors resected by cytoreductive nephrectomy without prior radiation. General study results and limits: Dominant CDR3 motifs occupied more repertoire in irradiated than control tumors. In nephrectomy-only tumors, top 100 clonotypes averaged approximately 40%, versus about 54% irradiated.

CDR1 is MNHEY and CDR2 is SVGAGI in the germline V gene. The V end was cut by 6 bases, the J end by 4 bases, with 18 bases between. The CDR3 covers 15 residues. Here immunoSEQ multiplex PCR was the method, and the copy in TCRdb shows in-frame clones only, minus some. There are tens of thousands of clones in the sample; 58% occur only once, and under 25% lies in the top ten. The sample was tumor tissue, taken from a patient whose treatment was nephrectomy without radiotherapy. The TCR sequence derives from a man aged 35-49 years with renal cell carcinoma. The chain couples TRBV6-5 to TRBJ1-2; D is possibly TRBD1 (5 bases). CDR3 sequence reads: CASREQEFIFYGYTF. The CDR3 coding sequence is TGTGCCAGCAGGGAACAGGAGTTCATCTTCTATGGCTACACCTTC.